A selection of T cell receptor beta chains follows, all from one sample in a study of T cell responses to AZD1222 COVID-19 vaccine. The data were produced by immunoSEQ multiplex PCR, yet TCRdb's version contains in-frame clones alone and is incomplete. The data hold fewer than 110,000 clones, with around nine tenths observed a single time. Here the sequenced sample was peripheral blood, taken 28 days after the second AZD1222 dose. The receptors shown here come from an adult who received the AZD1222 COVID-19 vaccine. The CDR3 runs from the conserved cysteine through the conserved F or W. The D gene is left open where the match is weak. Rows give clone size only sometimes, using once, few, many, or a class for an expanded clone.

D gene	V gene	clone size	J gene	CDR3 protein	CDR3 DNA
-	TRBV3-1/TRBV3-2	-	TRBJ1-1	CASSLTGLNTEAFF	TGTGCCAGCAGCCTCACAGGGTTGAACACTGAAGCTTTCTTT
-	TRBV5-1	-	TRBJ2-2	CASSFGNPKVNTGELFF	TGCGCCAGCAGCTTCGGGAACCCCAAAGTGAACACCGGGGAGCTGTTTTTT
-	TRBV4-1	-	TRBJ1-1	CASSLWGAGTEAFF	TGCGCCAGCAGTCTTTGGGGCGCGGGCACTGAAGCTTTCTTT
-	TRBV29-1	-	TRBJ2-7	CSVAGTLESEQYF	TGCAGCGTTGCCGGGACACTCGAGAGTGAGCAGTACTTC
-	TRBV24-1	once	TRBJ1-3	CATPSGAGNTIYF	TGTGCCACCCCCTCCGGGGCTGGAAACACCATATATTTT
-	TRBV6-2/TRBV6-3	-	TRBJ1-5	CASSYSRNQPQHF	TGTGCCAGCAGTTACTCGAGGAATCAGCCCCAGCATTTT
TRBD2	TRBV19	-	TRBJ2-7	CASSIGLANYEQYF	TGTGCCAGTAGTATAGGACTAGCCAACTACGAGCAGTACTTC
-	TRBV30	-	TRBJ1-1	CAWSDWREMNTEAFF	TGTGCCTGGAGTGACTGGAGGGAGATGAACACTGAAGCTTTCTTT
-	TRBV9	-	TRBJ2-3	CASSVQGRHTDTQYF	TGTGCCAGCAGCGTACAGGGGAGGCACACAGATACGCAGTATTTT
-	TRBV7-9	-	TRBJ2-1	CASSSAGEQFF	TGTGCCAGCAGCTCCGCAGGAGAGCAGTTCTTC
-	TRBV10-3	-	TRBJ2-1	CASRGAWDEQFF	TGTGCCTCCAGGGGCGCCTGGGATGAGCAGTTCTTC
TRBD1	TRBV14	-	TRBJ1-6	CASNGATGGNSPLHF	TGTGCCAGCAACGGGGCGACAGGGGGCAATTCACCCCTCCACTTT
TRBD1	TRBV28	-	TRBJ1-5	CASSYRDSLSNQPQHF	TGTGCCAGCAGTTACCGGGACAGCCTTAGCAATCAGCCCCAGCATTTT
TRBD2	TRBV6-4	-	TRBJ2-3	CASSDRAGTDTQYF	TGTGCCAGCAGTGACAGAGCGGGAACAGATACGCAGTATTTT
-	TRBV29-1	-	TRBJ2-7	CSVVRGYEQYF	TGCAGCGTTGTCAGGGGCTACGAGCAGTACTTC
-	TRBV12-3/TRBV12-4	-	TRBJ1-2	CASSSTATYGCTF	TGTGCCAGCAGTTCGACAGCTACCTATGGCTGCACCTTC
-	TRBV6-5	-	TRBJ2-3	CASSYEDGGTDTQYF	TGTGCCAGCAGTTACGAAGACGGTGGCACAGATACGCAGTATTTT
TRBD2	TRBV6-5	-	TRBJ2-1	CASSTGLAGRDEQFF	TGTGCCAGCAGTACGGGACTAGCGGGCAGGGATGAGCAGTTCTTC
-	TRBV6-2/TRBV6-3	-	TRBJ1-3	CASSYYTTTSGNTIYF	TGTGCCAGCAGTTACTACACAACCACCTCTGGAAACACCATATATTTT
TRBD2	TRBV24-1	-	TRBJ2-5	CATSDPGKTSGEETQYF	TGTGCCACCAGTGATCCTGGCAAGACTAGCGGGGAAGAGACCCAGTACTTC
-	TRBV9	-	TRBJ1-2	CASSVDKTGHYGYTF	TGTGCCAGCAGCGTAGACAAAACAGGTCACTATGGCTACACCTTC
-	TRBV5-1	-	TRBJ2-2	CASRGSGVLNTGELFF	TGCGCCAGCAGAGGATCCGGGGTCTTGAACACCGGGGAGCTGTTTTTT
-	TRBV27	few	TRBJ1-5	CASSLPRGPQHF	TGTGCCAGCAGTTTACCTCGCGGGCCCCAGCATTTT
TRBD1	TRBV19	-	TRBJ2-7	CASSIGQGAYEQYF	TGTGCCAGTAGTATAGGACAGGGGGCCTACGAGCAGTACTTC
-	TRBV5-4	-	TRBJ1-2	CASSLVPGEAYGYTF	TGTGCCAGCAGCTTGGTTCCGGGCGAGGCCTATGGCTACACCTTC
TRBD1	TRBV30	once	TRBJ1-2	CAWTGGFYGYTF	TGTGCCTGGACAGGGGGATTCTATGGCTACACCTTC
-	TRBV15	-	TRBJ2-7	CATSRVSGGDYEQYF	TGTGCCACCAGCAGAGTGTCAGGGGGGGACTACGAGCAGTACTTC
-	TRBV19	-	TRBJ1-1	CASSEGWNTEAFF	TGTGCCAGTAGTGAGGGGTGGAACACTGAAGCTTTCTTT
-	TRBV6-5	-	TRBJ1-5	CASSYSQGGNQPQHF	TGTGCCAGCAGTTACTCACAGGGTGGAAATCAGCCCCAGCATTTT
TRBD1	TRBV5-1	once	TRBJ1-3	CASSEGGSGNTIYF	TGCGCCAGCAGCGAAGGGGGCTCCGGAAACACCATATATTTT
-	TRBV7-2	-	TRBJ2-2	CASSLNSRNTGELFF	TGTGCCAGCAGCTTAAATTCCCGGAACACCGGGGAGCTGTTTTTT
-	TRBV19	-	TRBJ2-7	CASAGRGLGSYEQYF	TGTGCCAGTGCGGGACGGGGACTGGGCTCCTACGAGCAGTACTTC
-	TRBV7-9	once	TRBJ1-5	CASSFGGFNQPQHF	TGTGCCAGCAGCTTTGGGGGTTTCAATCAGCCCCAGCATTTT
-	TRBV2	-	TRBJ2-1	CASSGPHRDSYNEQFF	TGTGCCAGCAGTGGGCCACACAGGGACTCCTACAATGAGCAGTTCTTC
-	TRBV30	-	TRBJ2-2	CAWSAGQTNTGELFF	TGTGCCTGGAGCGCCGGACAGACAAACACCGGGGAGCTGTTTTTT
TRBD1	TRBV2	once	TRBJ1-2	CASGEGQGLNGYTF	TGTGCCAGCGGCGAGGGACAGGGACTCAATGGCTACACCTTC
-	TRBV7-9	-	TRBJ2-3	CASSLASTDTQYF	TGTGCCAGCAGCTTAGCGAGCACAGATACGCAGTATTTT